This T cell receptor beta chain is drawn from a study of vaccination effects on CD4 cells after COVID-19. Whole-study context: Samples were taken post-vaccine, and their median timing was 72 days after the second dose. The culture medium for roughly 1.9 million PBMC per well included around 9 IU/ml IL-2 and about 9.1 ug/ml peptides. Study-level points and caveats: The study, lacking early post-infection timepoints, had few convalescent patients.

Following culture for 9 to 11 days, CD4+ T cells were isolated. As their vaccination, participants received two doses of either BNT162b2 or mRNA-1273. Replacing half the medium with IL-2 medium was done on days 3 and 7. The CDR3 is 14 residues long. V lost 5 bases to trimming and J lost 1 base, with 8 bases between them. Per the germline V gene, CDR1 is KGHSH and CDR2 is LQKENI. With respect to this clone: Its specificity is unknown.

Sequencing used immunoSEQ multiplex PCR; TCRdb keeps in-frame clones, though not all of them. The table shows tens of thousands of clones, with around 67% occurring only once. Specimen: CD4+ T cells from PBMCs cultured without peptide, collected after COVID-19 vaccination. This sequence joins TRBV18 and TRBJ2-2; D is unclear. This TCR was sampled from a human donor who received a COVID-19 vaccine. CDR3 protein: CASSTQGNTGELFF. CDR3 in DNA: TGTGCCAGCTCAACCCAAGGGAACACCGGGGAGCTGTTTTTT.